A single sample gave rise to the 26 T cell receptor beta chains below, sequenced in a study of T cell repertoires in cytomegalovirus infection. TCRdb used MiXCR to reprocess the reads, holding one entry per CDR3 protein. The table records more than 150,000 distinct CDR3 sequences, roughly 19% of them present only once. The sequenced sample was PBMCs. The receptors here all came from a human donor in good health (CMV status not recorded). Some clones in this sample may be carry-over from other donors' samples.

Notes on this clonotype: Sequence at one end of the junction differs from germline and may be a read error. V and J are TRBV7-7 and TRBJ2-2, with TRBD2 as a possible D gene (6 bases). Germline-derived CDR1 and CDR2 are SSHAT and FNYEAQ (reference sequence). This CDR3 has 16 amino acids. CDR3 sequence: CASSLAVGTNTGELFF. DNA for the CDR3: TGTGCTAGCAGCTTAGCGGTGGGGACGAACACCGGGGAGCTGTTTTTT.

The chain couples TRBV5-1 to TRBJ1-2; 7 positions agree with TRBD1. CDR1 and CDR2 (germline): SGHRS, YFSETQ. This CDR3 region has 18 residues. V trimming: 4 bases; J trimming: 8 bases; junction bases outside the gene matches: 23. This CDR3 reads CASSLGGTAGRVQGGYTF. The DNA of the CDR3 is TGCGCCAGCAGCCTGGGGGGGACAGCCGGCCGGGTTCAAGGGGGCTACACCTTC.

This chain's CDR3 is CASSLILYNEQFF. The DNA for the CDR3 is TGTGCCAGCAGTTTAATTCTGTACAATGAGCAGTTCTTC. The rearrangement joins TRBV28 to TRBJ2-1; D is unclear. Germline CDR1 MDHEN, CDR2 SYDVKM. Trimming stripped 2 bases from V and 4 bases from J, with 6 bases between. The length of the CDR3 is 13 residues.

V gene TRBV7-2 combines with J gene TRBJ1-1; D unclear. CDR1 and CDR2 from the germline V gene are SGHTA and FQGNSA. Trimming cost V 6 bases and J 1 base, with 9 bases left between them. The CDR3 runs 13 residues. CDR3 amino acids: CASRPPGNTEAFF. The CDR3 DNA follows: TGTGCCAGCAGACCTCCTGGGAACACTGAAGCTTTCTTT.

The table lists this clonotype with a few counts. The rearrangement links TRBV12-3 or TRBV12-4 to TRBJ2-3; a weak D match, TRBD2 (6 bases). V shed 3 bases and J shed 4 bases, with 14 bases lying between them. The CDR3 runs 15 residues. As DNA, the CDR3 is TGTGCCAGCAGTTTCCGAGGGAGGAGGCCAGATACGCAGTATTTT. Translating it yields CASSFRGRRPDTQYF.

In its sample, this clonotype was seen a few times. V usage is TRBV28 and J usage is TRBJ2-5; D may be TRBD2 (5 bases). Germline V gene lookup returns CDR1 MDHEN and CDR2 SYDVKM. The CDR3 is 16 amino acids. Trimming took off 2 bases at V and 3 bases at J, with 16 bases between the two ends. The CDR3 reads CASSLGRRHGEETQYF. In nucleotides, the CDR3 is TGTGCCAGCAGTTTAGGCAGGCGGCACGGGGAAGAGACCCAGTACTTC.

This clonotype showed up just a few times. The chain recombines TRBV7-8 with TRBJ1-2, with 8 bases identical to TRBD1. The germline V gene has CDR1 SGHVS and CDR2 FQNEAQ. J gave up 0 bases and V 1 base, and 7 bases lay outside the gene matches. The CDR3 runs 17 residues. CDR3 amino acids: CASSLETGVSSNYGYTF. The CDR3 bases are TGTGCCAGCAGCTTAGAGACAGGGGTTAGCTCTAACTATGGCTACACCTTC.

This clonotype came up a few times. The V gene is TRBV19, the J gene TRBJ1-1; D is undetermined. Germline V gene sequence: CDR1 LNHDA, CDR2 SQIVND (reference sequence). The CDR3 loop spans 14 amino acids. Trimming cost V 5 bases and J 2 bases, with 12 bases left between them. CDR3 in DNA: TGTGCCAGTAGTTATGGGCAGATTAACACTGAAGCTTTCTTT. This sequence encodes CASSYGQINTEAFF.

This clonotype was recorded many times. V and J are TRBV7-2 and TRBJ2-5; 9 bases agree with TRBD1. V shed 5 bases and J 1 base; nucleotides not matched to a gene: 2. Per germline, CDR1 SGHTA and CDR2 FQGNSA. The CDR3 contains 14 residues. CDR3 sequence (DNA): TGTGCCAGCAGCCCACAGGGGGCCCAAGAGACCCAGTACTTC. This sequence encodes CASSPQGAQETQYF.

In this sample, this clonotype turned up a few times. V usage is TRBV25-1 and J usage is TRBJ2-1; maybe TRBD1 (6 bases). Per the germline V gene, CDR1 is MGHDK and CDR2 is SYGVNS. V lost 3 bases, J lost 2 bases, and 11 bases lay in between. The CDR3 covers 15 residues. CDR3 DNA sequence: TGTGCCAGCAGTGATCGGGACACTACCTACAATGAGCAGTTCTTC. It specifies CASSDRDTTYNEQFF. Full variable domain (rest looked up from reference TRBV25-1 and TRBJ2-1): EADIYQTPRYLVIGTGKKITLECSQTMGHDKMYWYQQDPGMELHLIHYSYGVNSTEKGDLSSESTVSRIRTEHFPLTLESARPSHTSQYLCASSDRDTTYNEQFFGPGTRLTVL.

The sample holds many counts of this clonotype. The chain links TRBV7-2 to TRBJ1-1; possibly TRBD1 for D (5 bases). V lost 3 bases and J 0 bases, leaving 11 bases between the germline ends. Germline-derived CDR1 and CDR2 are SGHTA and FQGNSA. This CDR3 has 15 amino acids. The CDR3 DNA reads TGTGCCAGCAGCTTTCAGGGACGGTTGAACACTGAAGCTTTCTTT. This translates into CASSFQGRLNTEAFF.

This clonotype appeared many times. The rearrangement joins TRBV28 to TRBJ1-1; 8 bases match TRBD1. Unmatched junction bases numbered 0, after V lost 6 bases and J lost 6 bases. The CDR3 totals 11 residues. CDR1 is MDHEN and CDR2 is SYDVKM in the germline V gene. CDR3 loop: CASRTGAEAFF. In DNA form, the CDR3 reads TGTGCCAGCAGGACAGGGGCTGAAGCTTTCTTT.

J is TRBJ2-3 and V is TRBV6-6, with 15 bases matching TRBD2. The germline CDR1 and CDR2 sequences are MNHNY and SVGAGI (reference sequence). The CDR3 consists of 19 residues. Losses at the gene ends were 6 bases for V and 3 bases for J; bases not matched to a gene: 13. Written as DNA, the CDR3 is TGTGCCAGCAGCCGCACCCACGCCGGGACTAGCGGGAGGACAGATACGCAGTATTTT. Translated, it gives CASSRTHAGTSGRTDTQYF.

The V and J genes are TRBV29-1 and TRBJ2-3, with 8 bases lining up with TRBD1. V shed 2 bases, J shed 1 base, and the junction held 2 bases outside the gene matches. This CDR3 comprises 14 residues. Germline V lookup: CDR1 SQVTM, CDR2 ANQGSEA. The DNA of the CDR3 is TGCAGCGTTGAAACGACAGGGGGCACAGATACGCAGTATTTT. Translated, it gives CSVETTGGTDTQYF.

This clonotype was recorded at least ten times. The chain links TRBV7-2 to TRBJ1-2; tentative D call: TRBD1 (5 bases). V lost 4 bases to trimming and J lost 5 bases, with 17 bases between them. Germline V lookup: CDR1 SGHTA, CDR2 FQGNSA. The CDR3 contains 15 residues. The CDR3 reads CASSSQTGRAYGYTF. As DNA, the CDR3 is TGTGCCAGCAGCTCACAAACAGGACGGGCTTATGGCTACACCTTC.

The V and J genes are TRBV7-9 and TRBJ1-1; 10 bases match TRBD1. The V gene's germline CDR1 is SEHNR and CDR2 FQNEAQ (reference sequence). The CDR3 runs to 15 residues. Germline trimming cut 8 bases from V and 5 bases from J; bases unmatched to any gene: 11. In DNA form, the CDR3 reads TGTGCCAGCTCCTCCGACAGGGGGCCGGGTACTGAAGCTTTCTTT. Protein sequence: CASSSDRGPGTEAFF. The whole variable domain, filled in from reference TRBV7-9 and TRBJ1-1, reads DTGVSQNPRHKITKRGQNVTFRCDPISEHNRLYWYRQTLGQGPEFLTYFQNEAQLEKSRLLSDRFSAERPKGSFSTLEIQRTEQGDSAMYLCASSSDRGPGTEAFFGQGTRLTVV.

The chain has TRBV5-5 and TRBJ1-2; no firm D call. The CDR3 runs 14 residues. The germline gives CDR1 SGHKS, CDR2 YYEKEE (reference sequence). V was trimmed by 0 bases and J by 7 bases, leaving 13 bases between them. CDR3 nucleotides: TGTGCCAGCAGCTTGGAAGTGGTCCTTGGTGGCTACACCTTC. It encodes CASSLEVVLGGYTF. Together with reference TRBV5-5 and TRBJ1-2, the CDR3 gives the full variable domain: DAGVTQSPTHLIKTRGQQVTLRCSPISGHKSVSWYQQVLGQGPQFIFQYYEKEERGRGNFPDRFSARQFPNYSSELNVNALLLGDSALYLCASSLEVVLGGYTFGSGTRLTVV.

This clonotype was detected only a few times. This chain uses TRBV6-6 with TRBJ1-2; D is unclear. Germline-derived CDR1 and CDR2 are MNHNY and SVGAGI (reference sequence). This CDR3 has 12 residues. Between the trimmed V and J ends, which lost 6 bases and 2 bases, there was a span of 7 bases. The CDR3, as DNA: TGTGCCAGCAGGCGAAGGAACTATGGCTACACCTTC. Its translation: CASRRRNYGYTF.

This clonotype was observed at least ten times. The rearrangement links TRBV20-1 to TRBJ2-1; 8 bases agree with TRBD2. J gave up 9 bases and V 3 bases, and 13 bases lay outside the gene matches. The CDR3 has 15 residues. Germline CDR1 DFQATT, CDR2 SNEGSKA (reference sequence). The CDR3 sequence is CSARLVEGTRSEQFF. CDR3 coding DNA: TGCAGTGCTAGGCTTGTTGAGGGGACTAGAAGTGAGCAGTTCTTC.

A few counts support this clonotype. This chain uses TRBV28 with TRBJ1-5, with unresolved D. The V end was cut by 5 bases, the J end by 7 bases, with 9 bases between. The CDR3 is 12 residues long. CDR1 and CDR2 from the germline V gene are MDHEN and SYDVKM. CDR3 region: CASSLNLQPQHF. The CDR3, as DNA: TGTGCCAGCAGTCTTAACCTGCAGCCCCAGCATTTT.

The table lists this clonotype with a few counts. The chain links TRBV5-1 to TRBJ1-1, with D uncertain. From germline, CDR1 is SGHRS and CDR2 YFSETQ. V lost 5 bases, J lost 9 bases, and 8 bases lay in between. The CDR3 length is 10 residues. CDR3 coding DNA: TGCGCCAGCAGTCCGCTCCAAGCTTTCTTT. This gives the protein CASSPLQAFF.

This clonotype came up many times. This chain uses TRBV28 with TRBJ2-7; D is unclear. This CDR3 contains 11 residues. Germline CDR1 reads MDHEN; CDR2 reads SYDVKM. Trimming removed 6 bases at V and 9 bases at J, with 12 bases between. The CDR3 loop reads CASSSYLAQYF. CDR3 nucleotides: TGTGCCAGCAGCTCATATTTAGCGCAGTACTTC.

This clonotype has just a few counts. The V call is TRBV18, the J call TRBJ2-1; a possible D gene is TRBD2 (6 bases). V was shortened by 6 bases and J by 10 bases, with 13 bases between the two germline ends. Germline V gives CDR1 KGHSH, CDR2 LQKENI. This CDR3 has 12 amino acids. CDR3 amino acids: CASSRRDLEQFF. CDR3 nucleotide sequence: TGTGCCAGCTCCCGACGGGACTTAGAGCAGTTCTTC.

This clonotype was seen more than once but under ten times. The rearrangement links TRBV12-3 or TRBV12-4 to TRBJ1-2; tentative D call: TRBD1 (6 bases). CDR3 size: 12 residues. The V and J ends lost 3 bases and 8 bases respectively, with 10 bases between them. The CDR3 DNA is TGTGCCAGCAGTTTCGGTGGACAGGGCTACACCTTC. As protein: CASSFGGQGYTF.

In its sample, this clonotype was seen many times. The chain combines TRBV7-9 with TRBJ1-1; 8 positions match TRBD1. The germline gives CDR1 SEHNR, CDR2 FQNEAQ (reference sequence). This CDR3 region has 15 residues. With 7 bases clipped from V and 2 bases from J, the junction kept 9 bases outside the gene matches. DNA for the CDR3: TGTGCCAGCAACGTACTACAGGGGGGTAACACTGAAGCTTTCTTT. It codes for CASNVLQGGNTEAFF.

The chain is built from TRBV29-1 and TRBJ2-3; D is ambiguous. Per the germline V gene, CDR1 is SQVTM and CDR2 is ANQGSEA. The CDR3 is 12 amino acids. Trimming took off 3 bases at V and 2 bases at J, with 6 bases between the two ends. For the CDR3, the DNA is TGCAGCGTTGACGTGCTCACAGATACGCAGTATTTT. Amino acid sequence: CSVDVLTDTQYF.